This T cell receptor (beta chain) was sequenced during a study of CXCR3-negative and CXCR3-positive naive CD8 T cells. General study results and limits: Memory CD8+ cells had much lower diversity, and both naive subsets had comparably high diversity. When CXCR3-positive naive cells were set against CXCR3-negative naive cells, the former had more hydrophobic TRB CDR3s. CXCR3-negative and CXCR3-positive naive cells shared comparable TRBV-TRBJ usage, but memory cells did not. TRB CDR3 properties served as the basis for inferring TCR strength, and surface CD5 was comparable between naive subsets.

Triplicate sorts of 300,000 cells per CD8+ subset. The CDR3 is 11 amino acids. Points on this clonotype: What it recognizes is unknown.

The libraries of TRB cDNA were constructed through 5' RACE using UMI labels. Reanalyzing the 5' RACE reads, TCRdb keeps one entry per CDR3 protein, without DNA. The listing contains 75,000 to 100,000 distinct CDR3 sequences. The clonotype was recovered from a human donor in good health. Some clones in this sample may be carry-over from other donors' samples. The rearrangement uses TRBV12-3 or TRBV12-4 and TRBJ2-5. The sample comprised naive CXCR3+ CD8+ T cells from blood. The subset was: CD45RO-CCR7+CD27+CD95- naive CD8+ T cells expressing CXCR3 (TNR3+). The CDR3 loop reads CASSFGETQYF.